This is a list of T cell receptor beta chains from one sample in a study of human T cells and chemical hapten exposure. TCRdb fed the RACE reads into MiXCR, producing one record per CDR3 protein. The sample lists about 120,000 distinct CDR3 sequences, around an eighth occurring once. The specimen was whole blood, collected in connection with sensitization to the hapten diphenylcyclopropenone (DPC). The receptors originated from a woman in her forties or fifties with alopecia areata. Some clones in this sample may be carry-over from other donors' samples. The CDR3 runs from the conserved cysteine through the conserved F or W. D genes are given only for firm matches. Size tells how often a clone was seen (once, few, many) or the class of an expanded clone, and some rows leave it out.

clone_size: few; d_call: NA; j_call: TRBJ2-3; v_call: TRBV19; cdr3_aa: CASSLARRTDTQYF; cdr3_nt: TGTGCCAGTAGTCTAGCCCGACGCACAGATACGCAGTATTTT
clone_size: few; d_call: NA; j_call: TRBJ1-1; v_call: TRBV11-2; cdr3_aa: CASSPRHRAVTEAFF; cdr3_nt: TGTGCCAGCAGCCCAAGACACCGGGCGGTGACTGAAGCTTTCTTT
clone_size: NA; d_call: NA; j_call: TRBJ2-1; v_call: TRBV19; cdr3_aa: CASSIGGTEPGDEQFF; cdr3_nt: TGTGCCAGTAGTATAGGCGGGACAGAGCCCGGCGATGAGCAGTTCTTC
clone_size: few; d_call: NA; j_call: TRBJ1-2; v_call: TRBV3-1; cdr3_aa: CASSQGRTGYTF; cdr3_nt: TGTGCCAGCAGCCAAGGTCGTACTGGCTACACCTTC
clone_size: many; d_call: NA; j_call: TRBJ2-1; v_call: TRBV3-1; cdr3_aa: CASSQGTNEQFF; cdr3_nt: TGTGCCAGCAGCCAAGGTACGAATGAGCAGTTCTTC
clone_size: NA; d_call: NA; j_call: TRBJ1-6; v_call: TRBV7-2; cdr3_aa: CASSFSLSGSYNSPLHF; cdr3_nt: TGTGCCAGCAGCTTTTCGCTGTCGGGCTCCTATAATTCACCCCTCCACTTT
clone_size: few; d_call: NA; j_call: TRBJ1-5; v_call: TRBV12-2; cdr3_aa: CASRLASGSSNQPQHF; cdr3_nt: TGTGCAAGTCGCTTAGCCTCAGGGAGTAGCAATCAGCCCCAGCATTTT
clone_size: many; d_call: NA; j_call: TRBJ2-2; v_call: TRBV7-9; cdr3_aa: CASSSFGGGELFF; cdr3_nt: TGTGCCAGCAGCTCCTTCGGCGGCGGGGAGCTGTTTTTT
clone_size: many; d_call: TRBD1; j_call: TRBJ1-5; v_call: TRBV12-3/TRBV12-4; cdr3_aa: CASSSGQGYQPQHF; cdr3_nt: TGTGCCAGCAGTTCCGGACAGGGATACCAGCCCCAGCATTTT
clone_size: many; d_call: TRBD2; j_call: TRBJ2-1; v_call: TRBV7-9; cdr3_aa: CASAAGDHNEQFF; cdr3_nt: TGTGCCAGCGCGGCGGGGGACCACAATGAGCAGTTCTTC
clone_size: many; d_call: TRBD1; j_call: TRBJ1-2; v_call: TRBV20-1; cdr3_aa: CSSRTGGSYGYTF; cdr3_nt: TGCAGCAGCCGAACAGGGGGCTCCTATGGCTACACCTTC
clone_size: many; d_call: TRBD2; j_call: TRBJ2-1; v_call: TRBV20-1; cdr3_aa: CSARGLAGTNEQFF; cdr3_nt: TGCAGTGCTAGAGGACTAGCGGGGACTAATGAGCAGTTCTTC
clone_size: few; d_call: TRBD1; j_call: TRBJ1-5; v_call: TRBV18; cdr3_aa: CASSSGQGPDQPQHF; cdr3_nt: TGTGCCAGCTCATCGGGACAGGGGCCCGATCAGCCCCAGCATTTT
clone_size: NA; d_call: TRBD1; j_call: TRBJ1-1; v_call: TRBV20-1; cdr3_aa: CSARERDSDTEAFF; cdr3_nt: TGCAGTGCTAGGGAAAGGGACAGCGACACTGAAGCTTTCTTT
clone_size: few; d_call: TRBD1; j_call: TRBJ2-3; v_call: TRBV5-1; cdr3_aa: CASSSLQGAATDTQYF; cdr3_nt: TGCGCCAGCAGCTCGTTACAGGGGGCGGCTACAGATACGCAGTATTTT
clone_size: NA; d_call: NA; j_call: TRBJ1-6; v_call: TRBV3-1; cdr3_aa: CASSTYTSPLHF; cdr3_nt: TGTGCCAGCAGCACGTATACATCACCCCTCCACTTT
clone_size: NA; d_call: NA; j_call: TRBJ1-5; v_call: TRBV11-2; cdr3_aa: CASSLTDVQAGGQPQHF; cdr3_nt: TGTGCCAGCAGCTTAACAGACGTGCAAGCTGGGGGTCAGCCCCAGCATTTT
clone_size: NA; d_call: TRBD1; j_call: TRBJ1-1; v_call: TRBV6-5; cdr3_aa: CASRTKRGGQAFF; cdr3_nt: TGTGCCAGCAGAACAAAACGAGGGGGCCAAGCTTTCTTT
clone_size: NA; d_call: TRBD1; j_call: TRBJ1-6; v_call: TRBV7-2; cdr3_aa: CASSPRQGRVSPLHF; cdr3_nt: TGTGCCAGCAGCCCCAGACAGGGGAGGGTTTCACCCCTCCACTTT
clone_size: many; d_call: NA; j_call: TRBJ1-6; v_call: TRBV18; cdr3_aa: CASSPGQRVYSPLHF; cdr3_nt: TGTGCCAGCTCACCGGGACAAAGGGTTTATTCACCCCTCCACTTT
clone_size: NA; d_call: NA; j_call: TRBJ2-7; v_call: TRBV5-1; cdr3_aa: CASSHDYEQYF; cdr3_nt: TGCGCCAGCAGCCACGACTACGAGCAGTACTTC
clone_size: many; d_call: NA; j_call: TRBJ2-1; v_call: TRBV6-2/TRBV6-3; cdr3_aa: CASTGAHEQFF; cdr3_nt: TGTGCCAGCACCGGGGCGCATGAGCAGTTCTTC
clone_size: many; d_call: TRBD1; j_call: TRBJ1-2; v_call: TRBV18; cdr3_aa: CASSNQGGDDNYGYTF; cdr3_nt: TGTGCCAGCTCCAACCAGGGGGGAGACGATAACTATGGCTACACCTTC
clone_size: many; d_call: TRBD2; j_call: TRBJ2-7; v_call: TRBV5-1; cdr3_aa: CASSFLAGGPSYEQYF; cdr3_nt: TGCGCCAGCAGCTTCCTAGCGGGGGGGCCAAGCTACGAGCAGTACTTC
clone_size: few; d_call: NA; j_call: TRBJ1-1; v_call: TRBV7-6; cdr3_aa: CVSSLGQMNTEAFF; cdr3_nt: TGTGTCAGCAGCTTAGGACAGATGAACACTGAAGCTTTCTTT
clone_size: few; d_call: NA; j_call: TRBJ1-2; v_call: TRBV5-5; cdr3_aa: CASSLGTANYGYTF; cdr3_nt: TGTGCCAGCAGCTTGGGCACAGCTAACTATGGCTACACCTTC
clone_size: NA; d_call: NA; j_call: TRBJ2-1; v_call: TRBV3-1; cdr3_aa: CASSQEMSQYNEQFF; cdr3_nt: TGTGCCAGCAGCCAAGAAATGAGTCAATACAATGAGCAGTTCTTC
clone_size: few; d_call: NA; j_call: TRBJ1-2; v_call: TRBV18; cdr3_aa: CASSPDRQKYGYTF; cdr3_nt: TGTGCCAGCTCACCAGACAGACAGAAGTATGGCTACACCTTC
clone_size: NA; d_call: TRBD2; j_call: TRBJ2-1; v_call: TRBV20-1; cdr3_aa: CCAHLAGVRNEQFF; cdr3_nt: TGCTGTGCGCACCTAGCGGGAGTGAGGAATGAGCAGTTCTTC
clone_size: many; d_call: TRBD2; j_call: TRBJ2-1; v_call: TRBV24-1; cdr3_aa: CATSDDTSGSLGEQFF; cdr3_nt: TGTGCCACCAGTGATGACACTAGCGGGAGTTTAGGTGAGCAGTTCTTC
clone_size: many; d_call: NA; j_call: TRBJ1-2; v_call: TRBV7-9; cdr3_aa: CASSLGGNLANYGYTF; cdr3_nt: TGTGCCAGCAGCTTAGGAGGGAACTTAGCTAACTATGGCTACACCTTC
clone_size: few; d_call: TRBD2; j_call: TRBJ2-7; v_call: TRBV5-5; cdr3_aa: CASSSERRLAGVHYEQYF; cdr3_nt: TGTGCCAGCAGCTCCGAACGCCGACTAGCGGGGGTCCACTACGAGCAGTACTTC
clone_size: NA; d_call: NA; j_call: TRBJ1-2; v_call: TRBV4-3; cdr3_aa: CASSQDSWPAYGYTF; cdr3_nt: TGCGCCAGCAGCCAAGATTCGTGGCCAGCATATGGCTACACCTTC
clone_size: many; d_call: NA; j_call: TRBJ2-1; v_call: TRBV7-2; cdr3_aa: CASSPRGRESSYNEQFF; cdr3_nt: TGTGCCAGCAGCCCCCGGGGGCGGGAGAGCTCCTACAATGAGCAGTTCTTC
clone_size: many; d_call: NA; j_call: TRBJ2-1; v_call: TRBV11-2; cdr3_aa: CASSLQSGQFF; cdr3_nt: TGTGCCAGCAGCTTACAGTCTGGTCAGTTCTTC
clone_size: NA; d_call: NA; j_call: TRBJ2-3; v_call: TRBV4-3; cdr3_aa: CASSQWEDMQYF; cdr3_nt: TGCGCCAGCAGCCAATGGGAAGATATGCAGTATTTT
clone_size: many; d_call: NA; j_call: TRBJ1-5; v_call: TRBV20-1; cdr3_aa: CSARRGSPTQPQHF; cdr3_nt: TGCAGTGCCCGAAGGGGGAGTCCGACTCAGCCCCAGCATTTT
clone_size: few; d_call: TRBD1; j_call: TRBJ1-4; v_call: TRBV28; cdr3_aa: CASSLPRTGKEKLFF; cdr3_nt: TGTGCCAGCAGTTTACCCCGGACAGGGAAGGAAAAACTGTTTTTT
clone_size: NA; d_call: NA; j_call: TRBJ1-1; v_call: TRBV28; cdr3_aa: CASSLSRGGTEAFF; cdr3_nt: TGTGCCAGCAGTTTATCACGGGGGGGCACTGAAGCTTTCTTT
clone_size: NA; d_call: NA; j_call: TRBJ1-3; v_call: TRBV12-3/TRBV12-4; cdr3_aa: CASSFSLGSGNTIYF; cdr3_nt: TGTGCCAGCAGTTTTAGCCTAGGCTCTGGAAACACCATATATTTT
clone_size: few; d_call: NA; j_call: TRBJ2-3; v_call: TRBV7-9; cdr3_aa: CASRVSGNWLDTQYF; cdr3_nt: TGTGCCAGCAGAGTCTCCGGGAATTGGTTGGATACGCAGTATTTT
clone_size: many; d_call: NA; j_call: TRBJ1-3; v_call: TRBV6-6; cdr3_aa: CASSPLPNTIYF; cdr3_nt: TGTGCCAGCAGTCCTCTTCCAAACACCATATATTTT
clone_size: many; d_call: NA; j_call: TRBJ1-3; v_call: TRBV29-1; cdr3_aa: CSVGLNSGNTIYF; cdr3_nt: TGCAGCGTGGGACTCAACTCTGGAAACACCATATATTTT